This TCR beta chain appears in the sequencing data of a study of shared T cell receptors in the human thymus. The V end was cut by 6 bases, the J end by 4 bases, with 15 bases between. The germline V gene has CDR1 SEHNR and CDR2 FQNEAQ (reference sequence). This CDR3 contains 14 residues. The data were produced by immunoSEQ multiplex PCR, yet TCRdb's version contains in-frame clones alone and is incomplete. The sample has roughly 700,000 clones, roughly 90% seen once. These same data were also listed under a study on human thymus T cells.

The rearrangement links TRBV7-9 to TRBJ1-2; D gene ambiguous. The sequencing input was thymocytes. This sequence originates from a boy under two years old with a congenital heart defect. DNA of the CDR3: TGTGCCAGCAGTCCCATTCCCGGGTTCTATGGCTACACCTTC. Amino acid sequence: CASSPIPGFYGYTF.